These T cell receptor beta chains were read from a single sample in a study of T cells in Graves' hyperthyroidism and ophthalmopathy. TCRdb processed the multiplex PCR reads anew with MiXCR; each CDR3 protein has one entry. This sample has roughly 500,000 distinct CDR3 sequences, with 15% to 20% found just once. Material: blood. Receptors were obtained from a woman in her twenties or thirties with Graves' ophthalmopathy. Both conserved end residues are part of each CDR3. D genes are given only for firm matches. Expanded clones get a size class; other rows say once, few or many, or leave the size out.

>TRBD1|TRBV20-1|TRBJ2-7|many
TGCAGTGCTTCAACAGGGGGCGCGGGGGAGCAGTACTTC
CSASTGGAGEQYF
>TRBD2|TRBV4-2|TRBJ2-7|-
TGTGCCAGCAGCCAAGAGGGACTAGGCCCTCCCTACGAGCAGTACTTC
CASSQEGLGPPYEQYF
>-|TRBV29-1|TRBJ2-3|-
TGCAGCCCCCGGCACGCAGATACGCAGTATTTT
CSPRHADTQYF
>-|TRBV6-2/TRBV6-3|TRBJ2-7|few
TGTGCCAGCAGTTGGGGCGGGATCACCTACGAGCAGTACTTC
CASSWGGITYEQYF
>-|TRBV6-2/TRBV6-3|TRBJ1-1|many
TGTGCCAGCAGTTACGGATCCCTACAGGGGAACACTGAAGCTTTCTTT
CASSYGSLQGNTEAFF
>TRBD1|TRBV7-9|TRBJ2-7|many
TGTGCCAGCAGTTCCGGACAGGAGGCCTACGAGCAGTACTTC
CASSSGQEAYEQYF
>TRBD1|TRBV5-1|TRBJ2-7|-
TGCGCCAGCAGCCACGGGACAGGAGCCTACGAGCAGTACTTC
CASSHGTGAYEQYF
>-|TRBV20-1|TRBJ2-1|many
TGCAGTGCTAGTCGCCTAGCGCCCCCCGGGCAGTTCTTC
CSASRLAPPGQFF
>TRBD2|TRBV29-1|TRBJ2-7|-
TGCAGCGTAGTACTAGCGGGAGGCGGCTCGTACGAGCAGTACTTC
CSVVLAGGGSYEQYF
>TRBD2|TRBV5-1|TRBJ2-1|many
TGCGCCAGCAGCTTGGACGCCGCGGGAGTTAGTGAGCAGTTCTTC
CASSLDAAGVSEQFF
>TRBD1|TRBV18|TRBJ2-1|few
TGTGCCAGCTCACCAGGACAGGGGGTTGGGGGGAGCAACAATGAGCAGTTCTTC
CASSPGQGVGGSNNEQFF
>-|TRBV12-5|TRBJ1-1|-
TGTGCTAGTGGTTTGGTATCATCGAACACTGAAGCTTTCTTT
CASGLVSSNTEAFF
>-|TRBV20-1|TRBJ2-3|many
TGCAGTGCTAGAGACCCATGGGCCCTTAGCACAGATACGCAGTATTTT
CSARDPWALSTDTQYF
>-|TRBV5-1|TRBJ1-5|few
TGCGCCAGCAGCTTTGGGGGGATCAATCAGCCCCAGCATTTT
CASSFGGINQPQHF
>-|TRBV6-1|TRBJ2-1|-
TGTGCCAGCAGTTATTTTGGTATACGGCGTATATACAATGAGCAGTTCTTC
CASSYFGIRRIYNEQFF
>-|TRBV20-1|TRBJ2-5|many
TGCAGTGCTAGAGCCGTGAACCTTCAGCGGGTGGAGACCCAGTACTTC
CSARAVNLQRVETQYF
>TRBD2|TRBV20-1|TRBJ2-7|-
TGCAGTGCTGTTGGGACTAGCGGCTCCTACGAGCAGTACTTC
CSAVGTSGSYEQYF
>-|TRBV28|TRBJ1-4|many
TGTGCCAGCAGTCTCCTCGGGGACTCGGATGAAAAACTGTTTTTT
CASSLLGDSDEKLFF
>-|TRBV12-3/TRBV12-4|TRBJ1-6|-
TGTGCCAGCAGTTTTGGACAGCCTAATTCACCCCTCCACTTT
CASSFGQPNSPLHF
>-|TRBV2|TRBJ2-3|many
TGTGCCGACTTACGGACAGATACGCAGTATTTT
CADLRTDTQYF
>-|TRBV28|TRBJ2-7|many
TGTGCCAGCAGTCCTCTGGACGGAGCTTACGAGCAGTACTTC
CASSPLDGAYEQYF
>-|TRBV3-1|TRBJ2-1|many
TGTGCCAGCAGCCAACAGGGGTACTCCTACAATGAGCAGTTCTTC
CASSQQGYSYNEQFF
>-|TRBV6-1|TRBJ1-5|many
TGTGCCAGCACTTCGCCGTCCGGGACACTTTCTCAGCCCCAGCATTTT
CASTSPSGTLSQPQHF
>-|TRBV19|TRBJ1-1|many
TGTGCCAGTACCCTGGGCGAAACTGAAGCTTTCTTT
CASTLGETEAFF
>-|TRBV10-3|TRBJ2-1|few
TGTGCCATCGCCCTGGGGGCCAGCTCCTACAATGAGCAGTTCTTC
CAIALGASSYNEQFF
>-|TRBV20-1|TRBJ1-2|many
TGCAGTGCTAGGCCCGGGGACGAAATCTATGGCTACACCTTC
CSARPGDEIYGYTF
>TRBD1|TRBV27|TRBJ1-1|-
TGTGCCGGCAGTCCGTGGAAAGGGGGCTGGGGGGGTACTGAAGCTTTCTTT
CAGSPWKGGWGGTEAFF
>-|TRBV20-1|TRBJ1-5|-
TGCAGTGCCAGGGAAGATGGCAATCAGCCCCAGCATTTT
CSAREDGNQPQHF
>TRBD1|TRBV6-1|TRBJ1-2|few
TGTGCCAGCAGTGACTGGGGGGGACAGGGGAACTATGGCTACACCTTC
CASSDWGGQGNYGYTF
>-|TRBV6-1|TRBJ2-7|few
TGTGCCAGCAGGCGGGGTACCGAGCAGTACTTC
CASRRGTEQYF
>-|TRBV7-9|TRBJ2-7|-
TGTGCCAGCAGCTATTGGTCCTACGAGCAGTACTTC
CASSYWSYEQYF
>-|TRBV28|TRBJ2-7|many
TGTGCCAGCACCCCCCCCGGCCCAGGGAGCGAGCAGTACTTC
CASTPPGPGSEQYF
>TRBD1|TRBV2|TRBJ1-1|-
TGTGCCAGCAGAGCCGGACAGGGGGAAACTGAAGCTTTCTTT
CASRAGQGETEAFF
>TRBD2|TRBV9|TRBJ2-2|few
TGTGCCAGCAGCGGGCGGACTAGCGGGGTGAACACCGGGGAGCTGTTTTTT
CASSGRTSGVNTGELFF
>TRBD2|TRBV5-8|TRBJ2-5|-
TGTGCCAGCAGCACGGGACTAGCGGGAGCCGGCGGGGAGACCCAGTACTTC
CASSTGLAGAGGETQYF
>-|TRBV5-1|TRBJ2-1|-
-
CASSFYICSARPRNNEQFF
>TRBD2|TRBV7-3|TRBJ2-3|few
TGTGCCAGCAGCCCCCTAGCGGGAGCGGACACAGATACGCAGTATTTT
CASSPLAGADTDTQYF
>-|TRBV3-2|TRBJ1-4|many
TGTGCCAGCAGCTACTATAAGAGGGCTAATGAAAAACTGTTTTTT
CASSYYKRANEKLFF
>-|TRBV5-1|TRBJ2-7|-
TGCGCCAGCAGCTTGGAATGGGGAGAGCAGTACTTC
CASSLEWGEQYF
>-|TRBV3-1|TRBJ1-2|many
TGTGCCAGCAGCCAAGATTTCGGCGGGAGGGATGGCTACACCTTC
CASSQDFGGRDGYTF
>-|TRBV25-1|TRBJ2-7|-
TGTGCCAGCAGTGTGTGGGGTCCCTACGAGCAGTACTTC
CASSVWGPYEQYF
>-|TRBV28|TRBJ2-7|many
TGTGCCAGCAGAGGCGGGACCCTTTACGAGCAGTACTTC
CASRGGTLYEQYF
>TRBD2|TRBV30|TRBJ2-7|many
TGTGCCTGGAGTGTACGGGGGGGGACCTACGAGCAGTACTTC
CAWSVRGGTYEQYF